This T cell receptor beta chain came from a study of cytomegalovirus exposure and HLA in healthy donors. Study as a whole: The early release's HLA-typed donors yielded 70 million to 85 million unique TCRs. Overall study findings and caveats: A later analysis appeared to link common viral pathogens to several of the most significant clusters. By HLA locus, TCR association rates varied in a later analysis, with DRB1 showing the most and HLA-C the fewest.

About this clone itself: Its target is unknown.

V shed 0 bases and J 3 bases; nucleotides not matched to a gene: 2. Germline CDR1 SGHAT, CDR2 FQNNGV. CDR3 length equals 14 residues. The PCR had 60 Vbeta and 13 Jbeta primers. The data were produced by immunoSEQ multiplex PCR, yet TCRdb's version contains in-frame clones alone and is incomplete. The sample yields 150,000 to 200,000 clones, about 77% seen once. Sequenced material: PBMCs. This chain uses TRBV11-2 with TRBJ2-7, with 7 bases lining up with TRBD1. This TCR derives from a woman under 40 in good health and CMV-seropositive. This CDR3 is CASSLEPGGYEQYF. The CDR3 DNA reads as TGTGCCAGCAGCTTAGAACCAGGGGGCTACGAGCAGTACTTC.